What follows are 32 T cell receptor beta chains derived from one specimen sequenced in a study of T cell repertoires in cytomegalovirus infection. One entry per CDR3 protein, called by TCRdb with MiXCR from the reads. Of some 240,000 distinct CDR3 sequences in the sample, about 15% were seen once. What was sequenced was CD8+ T cells from PBMCs. The receptors here all came from a human donor in good health (CMV status not recorded). Some clones in this sample may be carry-over from other donors' samples.

The chain joins TRBV28 to TRBJ2-7, with 9 bases matching TRBD1. The CDR3 covers 15 residues. From germline, CDR1 is MDHEN and CDR2 SYDVKM. V trimming: 6 bases; J trimming: 5 bases; junction bases outside the gene matches: 11. The DNA of the CDR3 is TGTGCCAGCAGGCCTATGACAGGGGGAGAGGACGAGCAGTACTTC. Amino acids: CASRPMTGGEDEQYF.

DNA of the CDR3: TGTGCCAGCAGTGACTCCGTGGGAGGGGGCACTGAAGCTTTCTTT. It translates to CASSDSVGGGTEAFF. This sequence joins TRBV6-4 and TRBJ1-1, with TRBD1 as a possible D gene (6 bases). Per germline, CDR1 MRHNA and CDR2 SNTAGT. The length of the CDR3 is 15 residues. Between the trimmed V and J ends, which lost 0 bases and 4 bases, there was a span of 12 bases.

The chain carries TRBV27 and TRBJ2-1; TRBD2 matches at 8 bases. This CDR3 is 16 amino acids long. V lost 4 bases and J lost 6; bases outside the gene matches: 11. The germline V gene encodes CDR1 MNHEY and CDR2 SMNVEV (reference sequence). CDR3 residues: CASSSPGLGGSNEQFF. The CDR3 nucleotides are TGTGCCAGCAGTTCGCCGGGACTAGGAGGAAGCAATGAGCAGTTCTTC.

The rearrangement links TRBV7-9 to TRBJ1-2, with 7 bases identical to TRBD1. The CDR3 extends over 15 amino acids. Unmatched junction bases numbered 10, after V lost 5 bases and J lost 4 bases. CDR1 and CDR2 from the germline V gene are SEHNR and FQNEAQ (reference sequence). The DNA of the CDR3 is TGTGCCAGCAGCCCTCCCGGGACAGAGACCTATGGCTACACCTTC. This encodes CASSPPGTETYGYTF.

This clonotype has just a few counts. J is TRBJ2-4 and V is TRBV6-6; 16 nucleotides agree with TRBD2. Germline V lookup: CDR1 MNHNY, CDR2 SVGAGI (reference sequence). V lost 2 bases to trimming and J lost 2 bases; unmatched junction nucleotides: 9. The CDR3 length is 20 residues. CDR3 region: CASSYPPGTSGGASKNIQYF. For the CDR3, the DNA is TGTGCCAGCAGTTACCCTCCCGGGACTAGCGGGGGGGCCTCCAAAAACATTCAGTACTTC.

This clonotype has only a few counts. The chain couples TRBV11-2 to TRBJ1-6; D is unresolved. Germline-derived CDR1 and CDR2 are SGHAT and FQNNGV. V lost 3 bases and J lost 7, with 7 bases in between. The CDR3 sequence is 13 residues long. DNA of the CDR3: TGTGCCAGCAGCTTCGGGTTCAATTCACCCCTCCACTTT. It is translated as CASSFGFNSPLHF. The entire variable domain, with the rest obtained from reference TRBV11-2 and TRBJ1-6, is as follows: EAGVAQSPRYKIIEKRQSVAFWCNPISGHATLYWYQQILGQGPKLLIQFQNNGVVDDSQLPKDRFSAERLKGVDSTLKIQPAKLEDSAVYLCASSFGFNSPLHFGNGTRLTVT.

This clonotype has at least ten counts. The J gene is TRBJ2-3, the V gene TRBV7-6, with D unresolved. This CDR3 comprises 16 residues. The V end was cut by 2 bases, the J end by 1 base, with 13 bases between. Germline V lookup: CDR1 SGHVS, CDR2 FNYEAQ. CDR3 coding DNA: TGTGCCAGCAGCTTAAGTGGTCATCCCGGCACAGATACGCAGTATTTT. Its protein product is CASSLSGHPGTDTQYF.

V and J are TRBV20-1 and TRBJ2-5, with TRBD1 identical over 7 bases. CDR3 size: 13 residues. V lost 5 bases to trimming and J lost 4 bases; unmatched junction nucleotides: 7. Germline values: CDR1 DFQATT, CDR2 SNEGSKA (reference sequence). CDR3 amino acids: CSALTGAAETQYF. The CDR3, as DNA: TGCAGTGCTTTAACAGGGGCTGCAGAGACCCAGTACTTC.

The V gene is TRBV4-2, the J gene TRBJ1-5, with 9 bases aligning to TRBD1. The CDR3 is made up of 16 amino acids. Germline V CDR1 and CDR2: LGHNA, YNFKEQ. V lost 2 bases, J lost 10 bases, and 12 bases stayed unmatched. In DNA, the CDR3 is TGTGCCAGCAGCCAAACCACCGGGACAGGGACTTTTCCCCAGCATTTT. As protein: CASSQTTGTGTFPQHF.

This clonotype was recorded many times. The chain couples TRBV12-5 to TRBJ1-5, with D unresolved. Germline V gene sequence: CDR1 LGHNT, CDR2 FRNRAP. This CDR3 region has 14 residues. V was pared by 1 base and J by 4 bases, with 8 bases between. This chain's CDR3 is CASGLGQPNQPQHF. Here the CDR3 DNA reads TGTGCTAGTGGTTTGGGCCAGCCGAATCAGCCCCAGCATTTT.

This clonotype was observed at least ten times. V and J are TRBV11-2 and TRBJ2-5; D tentatively reads TRBD1 or TRBD2 (5 bases each). The CDR3 extends over 14 amino acids. Germline values: CDR1 SGHAT, CDR2 FQNNGV. Trimming pared 1 base from V and 0 bases from J, leaving 6 bases between. The CDR3 sequence: CASSLGGYQETQYF. The CDR3 region has the DNA TGTGCCAGCAGCTTAGGGGGGTACCAAGAGACCCAGTACTTC.

The chain couples TRBV20-1 to TRBJ1-1; maybe TRBD1 (6 bases). The V and J ends lost 1 base and 1 base respectively, with 16 bases between them. From germline, CDR1 is DFQATT and CDR2 SNEGSKA (reference sequence). This CDR3 spans 16 amino acids. The CDR3 loop reads CSARGAAGTTNTEAFF. For the CDR3, the DNA is TGCAGTGCTAGAGGGGCCGCCGGGACAACGAACACTGAAGCTTTCTTT.

The rearrangement uses TRBV14 and TRBJ2-1; D gene unclear. This CDR3 is 14 amino acids long. V gave up 0 bases and J gave up 9 bases, with 12 bases separating them. CDR1 and CDR2 (germline): SGHDN, FVKESK. The CDR3 sequence: CASSQEVPGSEQFF. CDR3 sequence (DNA): TGTGCCAGCAGCCAAGAGGTCCCTGGGTCTGAGCAGTTCTTC.

This clonotype was seen many times. The V call is TRBV7-8, the J call TRBJ1-5, with D tentatively TRBD1 (6 bases). Germline values: CDR1 SGHVS, CDR2 FQNEAQ. Trimming removed 3 bases at V and 4 bases at J, with 10 bases between. The CDR3 loop spans 14 amino acids. In nucleotides, the CDR3 is TGTGCCAGCAGCTTCGGGGGGCTAAATCAGCCCCAGCATTTT. This sequence encodes CASSFGGLNQPQHF.

This clonotype was detected only a few times. V and J are TRBV20-1 and TRBJ2-2, with 7 bases lining up with TRBD1. Germline V CDR1 and CDR2: DFQATT, SNEGSKA (reference sequence). After removal of 6 bases from V and 3 bases from J, the junction contained 7 bases not matched to a gene. The CDR3 spans 14 residues. The CDR3 DNA reads as TGCAGTGCCGCACAGGGGAAGGACACCGGGGAGCTGTTTTTT. It encodes CSAAQGKDTGELFF.

Ten or more counts support this clonotype. The CDR3 sequence is CASSSSGEVGGTEAFF. CDR3 nucleotides: TGTGCCAGCAGTTCCTCAGGGGAAGTCGGGGGCACTGAAGCTTTCTTT. This chain connects TRBV28 to TRBJ1-1; tentative D call: TRBD1 (6 bases). V was trimmed by 4 bases and J by 4 bases, leaving 19 bases between them. The CDR3 covers 16 residues. Germline V gene data show CDR1 as MDHEN and CDR2 as SYDVKM.

This clonotype was seen at least ten times. The rearrangement links TRBV12-3 or TRBV12-4 to TRBJ1-1; D is undetermined. There are 11 residues in the CDR3. V was pared by 4 bases and J by 1 base, with 1 base between. The CDR3 nucleotides read TGTGCCAGCAGTTGGAACACTGAAGCTTTCTTT. This sequence encodes CASSWNTEAFF.

V and J are TRBV28 and TRBJ1-2; D perhaps matches TRBD1 (5 bases). This CDR3 has 14 residues. The V gene lost 1 base and the J gene lost 7 bases, with 13 bases spanning the gap. Germline V gene sequence: CDR1 MDHEN, CDR2 SYDVKM. CDR3 region: CASSLFVGTRGYTF. DNA of the CDR3: TGTGCCAGCAGTTTATTTGTGGGGACGCGTGGCTACACCTTC.

This clonotype has only a few counts. The CDR3 nucleotides are TGTGCCAGCAGACGAAGCGGGGGGGCCCCAGATACGCAGTATTTT. Residues: CASRRSGGAPDTQYF. The chain uses TRBV7-2 and TRBJ2-3, with 10 bases lining up with TRBD2. V lost 6 bases, J lost 4 bases, and 7 bases stayed unmatched. CDR1 is SGHTA, CDR2 FQGNSA, per germline. The CDR3 is 15 amino acids.

This clonotype has a handful of counts. The genes are TRBV19 and TRBJ2-7; a possible D gene is TRBD1 (7 bases). This CDR3 spans 16 amino acids. Deletions cut 5 bases from V and 0 bases from J, with 17 bases between. Germline CDR1 is LNHDA and CDR2 is SQIVND (reference sequence). CDR3 nucleotide sequence: TGTGCCAGTAGTCACCGGGGGACAGAGAGCTCCTACGAGCAGTACTTC. This sequence encodes CASSHRGTESSYEQYF.

This clonotype appeared a few times. The chain couples TRBV5-1 to TRBJ1-2; D is unresolved. Trimming cost V 4 bases and J 0 bases, with 10 bases left between them. Germline values: CDR1 SGHRS, CDR2 YFSETQ. This CDR3 is built from 14 residues. CDR3 in DNA: TGCGCCAGCAGCCCGGCCGGTGCTAACTATGGCTACACCTTC. Encoded protein: CASSPAGANYGYTF.

The V and J genes are TRBV14 and TRBJ2-7; no clear D. CDR3 length: 14 residues. V was pared by 2 bases and J by 2 bases, with 10 bases between. Germline CDR1 is SGHDN and CDR2 is FVKESK. CDR3 loop: CASSQLDDPYEQYF. The CDR3 DNA sequence: TGTGCCAGCAGCCAACTGGACGACCCCTACGAGCAGTACTTC.

This clonotype was observed a few times. CDR3 coding DNA: TGTGCCAGCAGCATGAGGGCAGCGGACTACGAGCAGTACTTC. Its translation: CASSMRAADYEQYF. This rearrangement joins TRBV5-5 to TRBJ2-7; D may be TRBD2 (5 bases). The ends were cut back, 4 bases at V and 3 bases at J, with 14 bases in the middle. The CDR3 covers 14 residues. Looked up from germline, CDR1 is SGHKS and CDR2 is YYEKEE (reference sequence).

The sample holds many counts of this clonotype. The rearrangement links TRBV6-1 to TRBJ1-2; unclear D gene. Trimming removed 6 bases at V and 4 bases at J, with 3 bases between. The CDR3 sequence is 10 residues long. In germline, CDR1 is MNHNS, CDR2 SASEGT. The CDR3 DNA follows: TGTGCCAGCAGAGGCTATGGCTACACCTTC. It yields the protein CASRGYGYTF.

Notes on this clonotype: One end of the junction is discordant with germline, which a read error may explain. The rearrangement links TRBV4-1 to TRBJ2-5, with 8 bases fitting TRBD2. CDR1 is MGHRA, CDR2 YSYEKL, per germline. CDR3 length: 16 residues. As DNA, the CDR3 is TGTGCCAGCAGCCCGGAGCGGGGGAGGGGAGGAGAGACCCAGTACTTC. This translates into CASSPERGRGGETQYF.

Remarks on this clonotype: An end of the junction does not agree with germline; a read error may underlie this. The chain couples TRBV4-1 to TRBJ2-3; 8 bases match TRBD2. Germline V gene lookup returns CDR1 MGHRA and CDR2 YSYEKL. The CDR3 is 17 amino acids. In DNA form, the CDR3 reads TGCGCCAGCAGCCAAGGTATGAGCGGGGGACTCACAGATACGCGGTATTTT. Encoded protein: CASSQGMSGGLTDTRYF.

In this sample, this clonotype turned up many times. The V gene is TRBV6-1, the J gene TRBJ1-5; possibly TRBD1 for D (5 bases). Trimming took off 7 bases at V and 0 bases at J, with 13 bases between the two ends. The CDR3 runs to 15 residues. Per germline, CDR1 MNHNS and CDR2 SASEGT. The CDR3 loop is CASMPGDYSNQPQHF. CDR3 sequence (DNA): TGTGCCAGCATGCCCGGGGACTATAGCAATCAGCCCCAGCATTTT.

On this clonotype itself: One end of the junction fails to match germline, which may point to a read error. J is TRBJ1-1 and V is TRBV19, with a possible D match to TRBD1 (6 bases). Germline CDR1 is LNHDA and CDR2 is SQIVND (reference sequence). The CDR3 is made up of 14 amino acids. CDR3 residues: CVSSAGQMNTEAFF. The CDR3 DNA sequence: TGTGTCAGTAGTGCCGGACAGATGAACACTGAAGCTTTCTTT.

This clonotype was counted a single time. A much more abundant neighbour one base away suggests this may be a read error. The rearrangement joins TRBV7-6 to TRBJ2-2; D possibly matches TRBD1 or TRBD2 (5 bases each). The germline V gene encodes CDR1 SGHVS and CDR2 FNYEAQ. This CDR3 spans 13 amino acids. This chain's CDR3 is CAGEYRSTGELLF. In DNA form, the CDR3 reads TGTGCCGGCGAGTACAGGAGCACCGGGGAGCTGTTATTT.

This chain uses TRBV29-1 with TRBJ1-4, with 7 nucleotides matching TRBD1. V lost 6 bases and J lost 4; bases outside the gene matches: 8. Germline V CDR1 and CDR2: SQVTM, ANQGSEA. This CDR3 region has 14 residues. CDR3 sequence: CSVGTVANNEKLFF. CDR3 DNA: TGCAGCGTCGGGACAGTAGCCAATAATGAAAAACTGTTTTTT.

This chain links TRBV6-5 with TRBJ2-2; 7 nucleotides line up with TRBD1. The CDR3 is 13 residues long. Per the germline V gene, CDR1 is MNHEY and CDR2 is SVGAGI. V lost 4 bases to trimming and J lost 6 bases; unmatched junction nucleotides: 2. In DNA form, the CDR3 reads TGTGCCAGCAGTTGGCAGGGGGCCGGGGAGCTGTTTTTT. It translates to CASSWQGAGELFF.

The chain couples TRBV4-1 to TRBJ1-1; no reliable D call. V dropped 0 bases and J dropped 0 bases, with 5 bases sitting between them. The CDR3 extends over 14 amino acids. CDR1 and CDR2 (germline): MGHRA, YSYEKL. CDR3: CASSQEGMNTEAFF. DNA of the CDR3: TGCGCCAGCAGCCAAGAGGGTATGAACACTGAAGCTTTCTTT.